The clone carrying this T cell receptor (beta chain) was recorded at least ten times. Its antigen is currently unknown. V was clipped by 4 bases and J by 5 bases; unmatched bases: 21. Per the germline V gene, CDR1 is SGHVS and CDR2 is FNYEAQ. The CDR3 consists of 20 residues. This sample is drawn from a study of molecular identifiers for immune sequencing clone quantification. Study findings and constraints: Clonotypes topping 20 RNA copies carried over 98% of effector molecules but under 1% of naive ones. Among 930,000 or so naive cells, as was reported, spiked Jurkat TCR RNA from one cell was detectable.

TCRdb processed the PCR reads anew with MiXCR; each CDR3 protein has one entry. This table has approximately 9,800 distinct CDR3 sequences, approximately 19% appearing once. This clonotype was sampled from a human donor in good health. Some libraries in this study had Jurkat cell RNA spiked in. The rearrangement joins TRBV7-6 to TRBJ2-2; TRBD2 matches at 8 bases. The source material was naive CD8+ T cells from blood, with Jurkat cell RNA spiked in. Indicated subset: FACS-sorted CD8+CD4-CCR7+CD45RA+ naive T cells. The CDR3 sequence: CASSSEAGLTGGLRTGELFF. Written as DNA, the CDR3 is TGTGCCAGCAGCTCCGAAGCTGGACTAACGGGAGGGCTACGGACCGGGGAGCTGTTTTTT.